This TCR beta chain came from a study of cytotoxic CD8 clonotypes in ibrutinib-treated CLL. Whole-study results and caveats: Baseline values of clonality outstripped age-matched healthy donors and followed circulating CD8+ T-cell counts. Sampling time points were not equivalent between sustained-remission and progressing patients.

Repertoires were generated with immunoSEQ multiplex PCR, while TCRdb's copy carries only in-frame clones and drops some. The repertoire holds roughly 200,000 clones, with 75% to 80% as singletons. V trimming: 0 bases; J trimming: 4 bases; junction bases outside the gene matches: 10. Germline V gene lookup returns CDR1 MNHNS and CDR2 SASEGT. The CDR3 loop spans 17 amino acids. With respect to this clone: Its specificity is not known.

Sample: PBMCs, taken after 12 months of ibrutinib treatment. This chain links TRBV6-1 with TRBJ2-5; 8 bases are shared with TRBD2. This receptor was identified in a human donor with chronic lymphocytic leukemia. CDR3 DNA: TGTGCCAGCAGTGAAGCGGGGGTTAGCGGGGATATAGAGACCCAGTACTTC. Translation: CASSEAGVSGDIETQYF.